This T cell receptor (beta chain) was captured in a study of cytomegalovirus exposure and HLA in healthy donors. The CDR3 has 16 amino acids. Trimming shortened V by 5 bases and J by 3 bases, and 19 bases separated the two germline ends. Germline V gives CDR1 LNHDA, CDR2 SQIVND (reference sequence). Primers: 60 Vbeta forward and 13 Jbeta reverse. Here immunoSEQ multiplex PCR was the method, and the copy in TCRdb shows in-frame clones only, minus some. The repertoire holds 160,000 or so clones, with around 77% as singletons. The sample holds one count of this clone. The sequence derives from a man aged 55 to 70 in good health and CMV-seronegative. The sample comprised PBMCs. The rearrangement uses TRBV19 and TRBJ1-2, with D unresolved. This CDR3 reads CASSLHSQLYDYGYTF. The CDR3, as DNA: TGTGCCAGTAGTCTGCACAGCCAGTTATACGACTATGGCTACACCTTC.